The 19 T cell receptor beta chains in this list originate from one sample, sequenced in a study of a mutant IDH1 vaccine in newly diagnosed glioma. TCRdb's table, derived via immunoSEQ multiplex PCR, lists solely in-frame clones and lacks some. The sample yields 45,000 to 60,000 clones, approximately 90% seen once. Sample time point: week 35, safety follow-up. Doses of 300 ug of mutant IDH1 20-mer peptide were given with topical imiquimod. No antigens are known for them. The source was PBMCs, collected from a glioma patient whose treatment included an IDH1 peptide vaccine. These receptors originate from a woman aged 40 to 50 with glioma.

This sequence joins TRBV4-1 and TRBJ2-7; TRBD1 matches at 9 bases. Germline V gene sequence: CDR1 MGHRA, CDR2 YSYEKL. This CDR3 comprises 14 residues. Unmatched junction bases numbered 7, after V lost 4 bases and J lost 6 bases. The CDR3 nucleotides are TGCGCCAGCAGCCGGCCCACAGGGGGCAGCGAGCAGTACTTC. Translated: CASSRPTGGSEQYF.

This clone was seen more than once but under ten times. V is TRBV11-2 and J is TRBJ2-2; 11 nucleotides line up with TRBD2. Germline V gene data show CDR1 as SGHAT and CDR2 as FQNNGV. The V segment lost 5 bases and the J segment 8 bases; nucleotides outside the gene matches: 4. The CDR3 consists of 14 residues. The CDR3 protein is CASSRLAGIGELFF. CDR3 coding DNA: TGTGCCAGCAGCCGACTAGCGGGAATTGGGGAGCTGTTTTTT.

This chain connects TRBV5-1 to TRBJ1-6, with D tentatively TRBD1 (5 bases). The CDR3 is 15 amino acids. Germline CDR1 SGHRS, CDR2 YFSETQ. Deletions cut 3 bases from V and 4 bases from J, with 11 bases between. The CDR3 bases are TGCGCCAGCAGCTCGGGACTGCATTATAATTCACCCCTCCACTTT. Protein sequence: CASSSGLHYNSPLHF.

The V call is TRBV5-1, the J call TRBJ1-4; D gene unclear. Trimming took 4 bases from V and 8 from J, leaving 12 bases between them. The CDR3 runs to 13 residues. Germline assignment: CDR1 SGHRS and CDR2 YFSETQ. CDR3 sequence (DNA): TGCGCCAGCAGCGGATACCAAGGGGAAAAACTGTTTTTT. Translated: CASSGYQGEKLFF.

This chain connects TRBV7-2 to TRBJ1-4, with D unresolved. There are 13 residues in the CDR3. V was trimmed by 3 bases and J by 7 bases, leaving 9 bases between them. CDR1 SGHTA and CDR2 FQGNSA come from the germline V gene. The CDR3 loop reads CASSLVHIEKLFF. The CDR3 DNA follows: TGTGCCAGCAGCTTGGTCCACATTGAAAAACTGTTTTTT.

In this sample, this clone turned up a few times. This sequence joins TRBV19 and TRBJ1-3; possibly TRBD1 for D (6 bases). Germline V lookup: CDR1 LNHDA, CDR2 SQIVND (reference sequence). With 5 bases removed from V and 4 bases from J, the gap between germline ends came to 12 bases. This CDR3 has 14 residues. This CDR3 reads CASSRWTAGNTIYF. The CDR3 DNA follows: TGTGCCAGTAGTCGGTGGACAGCGGGAAACACCATATATTTT.

Only a few counts were recorded for this clone. V usage is TRBV10-2 and J usage is TRBJ1-1; D is unclear. Trimming pared 0 bases from V and 3 bases from J, leaving 11 bases between. This CDR3 has 15 residues. CDR1 and CDR2 from the germline V gene are WSHSY and SAAADI. CDR3 in DNA: TGCGCCAGCAGTGAGTCGTTGTGGGCGGACACTGAAGCTTTCTTT. Translated: CASSESLWADTEAFF.

This rearrangement joins TRBV7-2 to TRBJ2-1; tentative D call: TRBD1 (6 bases). The CDR3 spans 15 residues. Germline loops: CDR1 SGHTA, CDR2 FQGNSA. V dropped 5 bases and J dropped 4 bases, with 15 bases sitting between them. CDR3 amino acids: CASSRNQDSYNEQFF. The CDR3 bases are TGTGCCAGCAGCCGCAACCAGGACAGTTACAATGAGCAGTTCTTC. The whole variable domain, remainder taken from reference TRBV7-2 and TRBJ2-1, is GAGVSQSPSNKVTEKGKDVELRCDPISGHTALYWYRQSLGQGLEFLIYFQGNSAPDKSGLPSDRFSAERTGGSVSTLTIQRTQQEDSAVYLCASSRNQDSYNEQFFGPGTRLTVL.

In its sample, this clone was seen a few times. The chain has TRBV18 and TRBJ1-1, with D unresolved. V lost 5 bases and J 0 bases, leaving 4 bases between the germline ends. The CDR3 is 12 amino acids. The germline V gene encodes CDR1 KGHSH and CDR2 LQKENI. In DNA form, the CDR3 reads TGTGCCAGCTCAACATTGAACACTGAAGCTTTCTTT. Protein: CASSTLNTEAFF.

This chain's CDR3 is CASSVLTGKQYF. DNA for the CDR3: TGTGCCAGCAGTGTACTGACAGGGAAGCAGTACTTC. The rearrangement links TRBV2 to TRBJ2-7; 7 bases match TRBD1. The CDR3 loop spans 12 amino acids. The germline CDR1 and CDR2 sequences are SNHLY and FYNNEI. V gave up 4 bases and J gave up 8 bases; unmatched junction bases: 5. Full variable domain (rest looked up from reference TRBV2 and TRBJ2-7): EPEVTQTPSHQVTQMGQEVILRCVPISNHLYFYWYRQILGQKVEFLVSFYNNEISEKSEIFDDQFSVERPDGSNFTLKIRSTKLEDSAMYFCASSVLTGKQYFGPGTRLTVT.

V gene TRBV6-1 combines with J gene TRBJ1-6, with 7 bases matching TRBD1. The CDR3 is 15 residues long. The ends lost 6 bases at V and 2 bases at J; junction bases unmatched: 4. CDR1 is MNHNS, CDR2 SASEGT, per germline. The CDR3: CASRGGQTYNSPLHF. In nucleotides, the CDR3 is TGTGCCAGCAGGGGGGGACAGACCTATAATTCACCCCTCCACTTT.

The J gene is TRBJ1-2, the V gene TRBV7-9; 7 bases map to TRBD1. The CDR3 extends over 16 amino acids. V was pared by 1 base and J by 4 bases, with 9 bases of the junction left unmatched. Germline CDR1 and CDR2: SEHNR and FQNEAQ (reference sequence). CDR3 sequence reads: CASSLERPGGIYGYTF. The CDR3 nucleotides are TGTGCCAGCAGCTTAGAGCGGCCAGGGGGGATCTATGGCTACACCTTC. The variable domain in full, with the rest retrieved from reference TRBV7-9 and TRBJ1-2, is DTGVSQNPRHKITKRGQNVTFRCDPISEHNRLYWYRQTLGQGPEFLTYFQNEAQLEKSRLLSDRFSAERPKGSFSTLEIQRTEQGDSAMYLCASSLERPGGIYGYTFGSGTRLTVV.

The genes are TRBV10-2 and TRBJ2-1; D gene unclear. V was pared by 7 bases and J by 0 bases, with 10 bases between. The V gene's germline CDR1 is WSHSY and CDR2 SAAADI. The CDR3 is 14 amino acids. The CDR3 here is CASTVTGSYNEQFF. CDR3 DNA sequence: TGCGCCAGCACGGTCACTGGCTCCTACAATGAGCAGTTCTTC.

J is TRBJ1-6 and V is TRBV12-5; possibly TRBD1 for D (5 bases). Germline lookup yields CDR1 LGHNT and CDR2 FRNRAP. This CDR3 region has 17 residues. V shed 4 bases and J shed 10 bases, with 23 bases lying between them. The CDR3 coding sequence is TGTGCTAGTGGTTCCACCGCTGGACAAACTGGTGGGTCACCCCTCCACTTT. Translation: CASGSTAGQTGGSPLHF.

V gene TRBV13 combines with J gene TRBJ2-7; 12 nucleotides align to TRBD2. The CDR3 has 15 amino acids. Trimming at V came to 2 bases and at J to 7 bases, leaving 6 bases not matched to a gene. Germline V CDR1 and CDR2: PRHDT, FYEKMQ (reference sequence). CDR3 protein: CASSLWGLAGGEQYF. DNA for the CDR3: TGTGCCAGCAGCTTATGGGGACTAGCGGGTGGGGAGCAGTACTTC. Full variable domain (rest looked up from reference TRBV13 and TRBJ2-7): AAGVIQSPRHLIKEKRETATLKCYPIPRHDTVYWYQQGPGQDPQFLISFYEKMQSDKGSIPDRFSAQQFSDYHSELNMSSLELGDSALYFCASSLWGLAGGEQYFGPGTRLTVT.

The V and J genes are TRBV20-1 and TRBJ2-5; D call uncertain. This CDR3 has 11 residues. Germline CDR1 is DFQATT and CDR2 is SNEGSKA (reference sequence). Trimming cost V 3 bases and J 5 bases, with 7 bases left between them. The DNA for the CDR3 is TGCAGTGCTAGTCTGCTGGAGACCCAGTACTTC. Its protein product is CSASLLETQYF.

The J gene is TRBJ1-2, the V gene TRBV5-1; the D is unclear. The V end lost 1 base, the J end lost 8 bases, and 15 bases lay between the germline ends. The CDR3 runs to 14 residues. Per the germline V gene, CDR1 is SGHRS and CDR2 is YFSETQ. CDR3 in DNA: TGCGCCAGCAGCTTGTGGGCCCAGTCCGGCGGCTACACCTTC. It specifies CASSLWAQSGGYTF.

The gene calls are TRBV21-1 and TRBJ1-1; TRBD1 reflects the table's D call only, with no check against the DNA. TRBV21-1 is a recognized pseudogene. The CDR3 is 15 residues long. The CDR3 loop is CASTQAGAKSTEAFF. The CDR3 nucleotides are TGTGCCAGCACCCAGGCTGGGGCGAAAAGCACTGAAGCTTTCTTT.

This chain joins TRBV7-8 and TRBJ2-5, with TRBD2 as a possible D gene (6 bases). The CDR3 is 13 residues long. Looked up from germline, CDR1 is SGHVS and CDR2 is FQNEAQ. The V and J ends lost 2 bases and 2 bases respectively, with 6 bases between them. The CDR3 region has the DNA TGTGCCAGCAGCTTACTAGCGCAAGAGACCCAGTACTTC. Its translation: CASSLLAQETQYF.